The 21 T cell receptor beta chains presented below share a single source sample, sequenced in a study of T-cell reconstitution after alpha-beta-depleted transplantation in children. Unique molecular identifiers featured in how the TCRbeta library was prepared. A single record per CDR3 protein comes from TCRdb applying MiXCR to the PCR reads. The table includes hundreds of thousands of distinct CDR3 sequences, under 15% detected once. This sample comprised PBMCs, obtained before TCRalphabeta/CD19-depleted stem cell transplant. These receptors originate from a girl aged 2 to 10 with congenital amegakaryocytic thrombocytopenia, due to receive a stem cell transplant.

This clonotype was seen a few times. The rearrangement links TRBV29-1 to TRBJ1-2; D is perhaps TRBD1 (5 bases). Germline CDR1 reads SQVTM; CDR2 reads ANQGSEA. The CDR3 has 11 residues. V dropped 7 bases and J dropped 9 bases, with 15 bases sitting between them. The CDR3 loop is CSARDGTSYTF. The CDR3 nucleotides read TGCAGCGCAAGGGACGGGACGAGCTACACCTTC.

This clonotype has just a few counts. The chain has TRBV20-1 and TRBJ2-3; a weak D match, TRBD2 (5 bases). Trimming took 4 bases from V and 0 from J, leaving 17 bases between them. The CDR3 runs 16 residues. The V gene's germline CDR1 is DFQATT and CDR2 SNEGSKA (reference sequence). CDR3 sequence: CSATSWTPHSTDTQYF. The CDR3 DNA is TGCAGTGCTACTAGCTGGACCCCCCACAGCACAGATACGCAGTATTTT.

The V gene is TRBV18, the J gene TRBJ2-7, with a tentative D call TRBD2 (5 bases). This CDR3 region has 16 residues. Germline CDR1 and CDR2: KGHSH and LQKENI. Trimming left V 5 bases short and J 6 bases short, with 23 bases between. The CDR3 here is CASSSLSSGTTVEQYF. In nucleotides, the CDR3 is TGTGCCAGCTCATCACTTTCCTCGGGAACCACCGTCGAGCAGTACTTC. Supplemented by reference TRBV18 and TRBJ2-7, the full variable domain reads NAGVMQNPRHLVRRRGQEARLRCSPMKGHSHVYWYRQLPEEGLKFMVYLQKENIIDESGMPKERFSAEFPKEGPSILRIQQVVRGDSAAYFCASSSLSSGTTVEQYFGPGTRLTVT.

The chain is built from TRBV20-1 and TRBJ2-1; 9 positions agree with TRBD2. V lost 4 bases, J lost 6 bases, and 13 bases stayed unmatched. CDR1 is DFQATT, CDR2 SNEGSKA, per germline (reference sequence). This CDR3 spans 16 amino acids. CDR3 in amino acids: CSATWFLAGRPNEQFF. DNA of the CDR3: TGCAGTGCTACATGGTTCCTAGCGGGACGCCCCAATGAGCAGTTCTTC.

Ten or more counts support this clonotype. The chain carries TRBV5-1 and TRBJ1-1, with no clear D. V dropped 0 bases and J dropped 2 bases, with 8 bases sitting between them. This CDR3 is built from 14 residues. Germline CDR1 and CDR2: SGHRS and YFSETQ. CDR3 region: CASSLGTINTEAFF. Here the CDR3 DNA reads TGCGCCAGCAGCTTGGGGACCATAAACACTGAAGCTTTCTTT. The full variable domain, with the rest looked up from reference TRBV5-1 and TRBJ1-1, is KAGVTQTPRYLIKTRGQQVTLSCSPISGHRSVSWYQQTPGQGLQFLFEYFSETQRNKGNFPGRFSGRQFSNSRSEMNVSTLELGDSALYLCASSLGTINTEAFFGQGTRLTVV.

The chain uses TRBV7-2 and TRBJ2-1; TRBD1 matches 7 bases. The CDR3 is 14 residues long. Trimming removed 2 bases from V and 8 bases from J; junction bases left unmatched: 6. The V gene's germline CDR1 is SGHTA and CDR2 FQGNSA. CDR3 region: CASSLSDRADEQFF. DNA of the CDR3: TGTGCCAGCAGCTTATCCGACAGGGCTGATGAGCAGTTCTTC.

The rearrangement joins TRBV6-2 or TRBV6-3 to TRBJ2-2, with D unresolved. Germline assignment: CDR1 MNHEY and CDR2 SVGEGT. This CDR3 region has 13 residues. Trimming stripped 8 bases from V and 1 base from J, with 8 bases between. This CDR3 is CASGKMNTGELFF. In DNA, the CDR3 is TGTGCCAGCGGTAAGATGAACACCGGGGAGCTGTTTTTT.

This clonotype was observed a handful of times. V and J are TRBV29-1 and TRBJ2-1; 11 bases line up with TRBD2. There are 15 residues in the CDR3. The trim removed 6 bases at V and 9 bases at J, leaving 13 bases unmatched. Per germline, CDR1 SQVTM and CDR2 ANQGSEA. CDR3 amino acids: CSVRKNPTSGVEQFF. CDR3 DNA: TGCAGCGTACGAAAAAACCCGACTAGCGGGGTTGAGCAGTTCTTC.

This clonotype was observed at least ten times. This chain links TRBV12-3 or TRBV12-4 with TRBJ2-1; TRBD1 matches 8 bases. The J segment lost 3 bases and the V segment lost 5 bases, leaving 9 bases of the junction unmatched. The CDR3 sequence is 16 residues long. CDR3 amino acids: CASSPRDRRNYNEQFF. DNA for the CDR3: TGTGCCAGCAGTCCGCGGGACAGGCGAAACTACAATGAGCAGTTCTTC.

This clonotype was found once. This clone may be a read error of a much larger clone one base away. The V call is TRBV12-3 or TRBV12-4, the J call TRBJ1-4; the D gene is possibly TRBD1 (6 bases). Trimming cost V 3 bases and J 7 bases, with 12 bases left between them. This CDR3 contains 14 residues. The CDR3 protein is CASSFGQGIEKLFF. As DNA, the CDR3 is TGTGCCAGCAGTTTTGGGCAGGGGATTGAAAAACTGTTTTTT.

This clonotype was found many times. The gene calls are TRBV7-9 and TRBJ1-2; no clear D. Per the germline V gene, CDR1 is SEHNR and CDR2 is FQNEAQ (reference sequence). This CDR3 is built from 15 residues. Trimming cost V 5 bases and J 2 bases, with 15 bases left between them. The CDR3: CASSPHSGVNYGYTF. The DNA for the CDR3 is TGTGCCAGCAGCCCACACTCGGGTGTCAACTATGGCTACACCTTC.

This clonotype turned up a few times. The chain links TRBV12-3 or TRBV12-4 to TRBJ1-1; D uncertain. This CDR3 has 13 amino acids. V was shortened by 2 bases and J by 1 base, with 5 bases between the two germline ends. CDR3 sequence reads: CASSLRTNTEAFF. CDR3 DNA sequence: TGTGCCAGCAGTTTAAGGACGAACACTGAAGCTTTCTTT.

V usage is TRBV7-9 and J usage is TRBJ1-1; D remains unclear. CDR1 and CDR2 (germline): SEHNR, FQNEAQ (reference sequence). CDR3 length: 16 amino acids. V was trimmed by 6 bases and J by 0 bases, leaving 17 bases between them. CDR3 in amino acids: CASRPILVDLNTEAFF. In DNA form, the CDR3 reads TGTGCCAGCAGGCCGATCCTCGTAGACCTGAACACTGAAGCTTTCTTT.

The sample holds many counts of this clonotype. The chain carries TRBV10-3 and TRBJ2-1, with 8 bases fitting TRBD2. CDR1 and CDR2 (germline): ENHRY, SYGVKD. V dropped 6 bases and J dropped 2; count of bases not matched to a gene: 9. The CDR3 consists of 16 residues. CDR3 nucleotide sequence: TGTGCCATCAGCCCACAGGTAGCGGGAACCTACAATGAGCAGTTCTTC. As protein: CAISPQVAGTYNEQFF.

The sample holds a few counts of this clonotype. The CDR3 DNA reads TGTGCCAGCAGTCCTAGCGGACTAGCTGCTACCTACGAGCAGTACTTC. This gives the protein CASSPSGLAATYEQYF. This rearrangement joins TRBV27 to TRBJ2-7, with TRBD2 matching over 8 bases. CDR1 and CDR2 from the germline V gene are MNHEY and SMNVEV (reference sequence). V gave up 5 bases and J gave up 2 bases; unmatched junction bases: 11. The length of the CDR3 is 16 residues.

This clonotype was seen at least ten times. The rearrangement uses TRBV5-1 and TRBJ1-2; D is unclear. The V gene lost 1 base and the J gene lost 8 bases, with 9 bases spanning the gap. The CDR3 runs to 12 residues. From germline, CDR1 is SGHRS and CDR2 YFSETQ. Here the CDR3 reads CASSLYDTGYTF. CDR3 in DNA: TGCGCCAGCAGCTTGTACGATACCGGCTACACCTTC.

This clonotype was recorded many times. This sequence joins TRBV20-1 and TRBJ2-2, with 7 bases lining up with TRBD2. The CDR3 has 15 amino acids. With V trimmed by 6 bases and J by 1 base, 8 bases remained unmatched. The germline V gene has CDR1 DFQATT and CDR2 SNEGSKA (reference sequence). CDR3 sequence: CSASPRERNTGELFF. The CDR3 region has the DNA TGCAGTGCCAGCCCGCGGGAGAGGAACACCGGGGAGCTGTTTTTT.

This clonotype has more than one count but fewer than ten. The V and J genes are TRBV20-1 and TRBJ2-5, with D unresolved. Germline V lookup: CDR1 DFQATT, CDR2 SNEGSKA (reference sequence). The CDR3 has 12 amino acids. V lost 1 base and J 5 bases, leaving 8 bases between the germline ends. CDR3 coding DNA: TGCAGTGCTAGAGGATCCGGGGAGACCCAGTACTTC. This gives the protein CSARGSGETQYF.

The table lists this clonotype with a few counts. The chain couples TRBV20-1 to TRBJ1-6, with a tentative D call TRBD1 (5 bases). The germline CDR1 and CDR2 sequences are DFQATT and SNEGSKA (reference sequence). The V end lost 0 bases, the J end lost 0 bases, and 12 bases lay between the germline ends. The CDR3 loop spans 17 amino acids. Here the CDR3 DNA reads TGCAGTGCTAGAGATGCCGGGACCAGCTCCTATAATTCACCCCTCCACTTT. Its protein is CSARDAGTSSYNSPLHF.

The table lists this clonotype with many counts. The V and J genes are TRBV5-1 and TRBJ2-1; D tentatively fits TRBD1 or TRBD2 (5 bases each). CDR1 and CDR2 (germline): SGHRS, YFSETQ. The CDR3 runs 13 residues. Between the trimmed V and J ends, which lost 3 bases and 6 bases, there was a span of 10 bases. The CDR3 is CASSWGSRNEQFF. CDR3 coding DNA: TGCGCCAGCAGCTGGGGGAGCCGCAATGAGCAGTTCTTC.

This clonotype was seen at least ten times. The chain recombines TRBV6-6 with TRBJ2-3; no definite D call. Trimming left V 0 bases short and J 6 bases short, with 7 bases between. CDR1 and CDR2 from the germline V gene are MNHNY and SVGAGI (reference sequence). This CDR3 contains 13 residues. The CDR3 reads CASSYSSKDTQYF. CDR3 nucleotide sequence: TGTGCCAGCAGTTACTCTAGCAAGGATACGCAGTATTTT.